Shown below are 27 T cell receptor beta chains from a single sample sequenced in a study of T cell changes during pregnancy in multiple sclerosis (dated by TCRdb to about 2019). Library construction relied on the immunoSEQ multiplex PCR assay. TCRdb provides this immuneACCESS table in a form limited to in-frame rearrangements. Some clones are lacking; in checked studies, under half of them reflect an unresolved V gene, and why the rest are absent is not known. For this sample the table gives under 55,000 clones, of which approximately 93% were detected only once. The biggest ten clones account for 0.25% to 0.4% of the sample. This specimen was CD4+ T cells from peripheral blood mononuclear cells, taken in the third trimester of pregnancy. These receptors all stem from a female donor with multiple sclerosis, enrolled in a pregnancy study.

The chain has TRBV5-6 and TRBJ1-1; unclear D gene. CDR1 and CDR2 (germline): SGHDT, YYEEEE. The length of the CDR3 is 13 residues. Trimming took off 0 bases at V and 10 bases at J, with 13 bases between the two ends. CDR3 in DNA: TGTGCCAGCAGCTTGGTGGGAGGTCTGGGAGCTTTCTTT. This encodes CASSLVGGLGAFF.

V usage is TRBV6-6 and J usage is TRBJ2-7; TRBD2 aligns across 10 bases. J gave up 2 bases and V 6 bases, and 7 bases lay outside the gene matches. CDR1 is MNHNY and CDR2 is SVGAGI in the germline V gene (reference sequence). The CDR3 is 15 amino acids. The DNA of the CDR3 is TGTGCCAGCAGGTCCGGGACTAGCGTCCCCTACGAGCAGTACTTC. It encodes CASRSGTSVPYEQYF.

The gene calls are TRBV7-2 and TRBJ2-3, with 8 bases identical to TRBD2. The length of the CDR3 is 13 residues. The junction had 4 bases not matched to a gene; V was cut back by 5 bases and J by 6 bases. Germline V gene sequence: CDR1 SGHTA, CDR2 FQGNSA. CDR3: CASSGSGIDTQYF. The CDR3 bases are TGTGCCAGCAGCGGTAGCGGGATTGATACGCAGTATTTT.

The V gene is TRBV14, the J gene TRBJ2-7, with 9 bases lining up with TRBD2. The CDR3 length is 13 residues. Germline CDR1 is SGHDN and CDR2 is FVKESK. Trimming cost V 2 bases and J 6 bases; bases outside gene matches: 2. CDR3 residues: CASSQKLAGEQYF. The CDR3 coding sequence is TGTGCCAGCAGCCAAAAACTAGCGGGCGAGCAGTACTTC.

The genes are TRBV28 and TRBJ1-1; D ambiguous. From germline, CDR1 is MDHEN and CDR2 SYDVKM. The CDR3 runs 12 residues. Trimming took 1 base from V and 11 from J, leaving 11 bases between them. The CDR3 loop is CASSLSGITAFF. The CDR3 bases are TGTGCCAGCAGTTTATCGGGGATCACGGCTTTCTTT. Combining the CDR3 with reference TRBV28 and TRBJ1-1 gives the whole variable domain DVKVTQSSRYLVKRTGEKVFLECVQDMDHENMFWYRQDPGLGLRLIYFSYDVKMKEKGDIPEGYSVSREKKERFSLILESASTNQTSMYLCASSLSGITAFFGQGTRLTVV.

The rearrangement uses TRBV7-7 and TRBJ2-1; D call uncertain. Trimming shortened V by 5 bases and J by 8 bases, and 7 bases separated the two germline ends. Germline CDR1 SSHAT, CDR2 FNYEAQ (reference sequence). The CDR3 is made up of 11 amino acids. DNA for the CDR3: TGTGCCAGCAGCCCTTCTCATGAGCAGTTCTTC. Translated, it gives CASSPSHEQFF.

The J gene is TRBJ2-5, the V gene TRBV2; 7 bases are shared with TRBD2. Germline values: CDR1 SNHLY, CDR2 FYNNEI. J was trimmed by 5 bases and V by 6 bases; bases with no gene match: 0. This CDR3 has 11 amino acids. The CDR3 DNA sequence: TGTGCCAGCAGGGGGGGGGAGACCCAGTACTTC. Translating gives CASRGGETQYF. The full variable domain, its missing parts supplied by reference TRBV2 and TRBJ2-5, is EPEVTQTPSHQVTQMGQEVILRCVPISNHLYFYWYRQILGQKVEFLVSFYNNEISEKSEIFDDQFSVERPDGSNFTLKIRSTKLEDSAMYFCASRGGETQYFGPGTRLLVL.

This chain connects TRBV19 to TRBJ1-5; D remains ambiguous. Germline V CDR1 and CDR2: LNHDA, SQIVND (reference sequence). Trimming shortened V by 2 bases and J by 2 bases, and 13 bases separated the two germline ends. The CDR3 extends over 16 amino acids. The chain's CDR3 is CASSILGGKGNQPQHF. As DNA, the CDR3 is TGTGCCAGTAGTATATTAGGAGGTAAGGGCAATCAGCCCCAGCATTTT.

The rearrangement links TRBV7-3 to TRBJ2-4, with TRBD2 as a possible D gene (6 bases). The germline V and J ends were trimmed by 5 bases and 6 bases, with 8 bases remaining between them. This CDR3 has 12 amino acids. From germline, CDR1 is SGHTA and CDR2 FQGTGA. The CDR3 is CASSPGGNIQYF. CDR3 nucleotide sequence: TGTGCCAGCAGCCCCGGGGGAAACATTCAGTACTTC.

The V gene is TRBV29-1, the J gene TRBJ2-1, with 14 nucleotides matching TRBD2. V lost 6 bases and J lost 0; bases outside the gene matches: 1. The V gene's germline CDR1 is SQVTM and CDR2 ANQGSEA. The CDR3 loop spans 15 amino acids. CDR3 protein: CSVGLAGGSYNEQFF. Written as DNA, the CDR3 is TGCAGCGTCGGACTAGCGGGGGGCTCCTACAATGAGCAGTTCTTC.

The gene calls are TRBV7-2 and TRBJ2-7; 9 nucleotides match TRBD2. V was pared by 5 bases and J by 2 bases, with 7 bases of the junction left unmatched. From germline, CDR1 is SGHTA and CDR2 FQGNSA. This CDR3 has 15 residues. The CDR3 region is CASSLLAGITYEQYF. The CDR3, as DNA: TGTGCCAGCAGCCTACTAGCGGGCATCACCTACGAGCAGTACTTC.

CDR3 protein: CATSREAGYNEQFF. The CDR3 DNA sequence: TGTGCCACCAGCAGAGAGGCGGGATACAATGAGCAGTTCTTC. The V gene is TRBV15, the J gene TRBJ2-1; D might be TRBD2 (6 bases). Germline assignment: CDR1 LNHNV and CDR2 YYDKDF (reference sequence). This CDR3 contains 14 residues. Trimming stripped 0 bases from V and 4 bases from J, with 7 bases between.

This chain uses TRBV11-2 with TRBJ1-6; 7 nucleotides match TRBD1. Germline CDR1 SGHAT, CDR2 FQNNGV. The trim removed 1 base at V and 0 bases at J, leaving 6 bases unmatched. The CDR3 loop spans 18 amino acids. The DNA of the CDR3 is TGTGCCAGCAGCTTAGCTTCGGGACAGAGCTCCTATAATTCACCCCTCCACTTT. Translation gives CASSLASGQSSYNSPLHF. The full variable domain, with the rest looked up from reference TRBV11-2 and TRBJ1-6, is EAGVAQSPRYKIIEKRQSVAFWCNPISGHATLYWYQQILGQGPKLLIQFQNNGVVDDSQLPKDRFSAERLKGVDSTLKIQPAKLEDSAVYLCASSLASGQSSYNSPLHFGNGTRLTVT.

The chain has TRBV19 and TRBJ2-1; 7 nucleotides match TRBD2. Germline V gene sequence: CDR1 LNHDA, CDR2 SQIVND (reference sequence). This CDR3 has 16 amino acids. Trimming cost V 1 base and J 1 base; bases outside gene matches: 4. The CDR3 protein is CASSIGRGKSYNEQFF. The CDR3 DNA reads TGTGCCAGTAGTATAGGGCGGGGGAAATCCTACAATGAGCAGTTCTTC.

The chain is built from TRBV19 and TRBJ2-7, with D unclear. This CDR3 comprises 13 residues. The germline gives CDR1 LNHDA, CDR2 SQIVND (reference sequence). Trimming stripped 1 base from V and 2 bases from J, with 6 bases between. The DNA of the CDR3 is TGTGCCAGTAGTATAGGCGAGACCTACGAGCAGTACTTC. Its protein product is CASSIGETYEQYF.

The chain combines TRBV28 with TRBJ2-5; 15 bases are shared with TRBD2. The CDR3 is made up of 20 amino acids. The junction had 20 bases not matched to a gene; V was cut back by 7 bases and J by 5 bases. Germline-derived CDR1 and CDR2 are MDHEN and SYDVKM. CDR3 sequence (DNA): TGTGCCAGCAAACCTTTGGGACTAGCGGGAGGTCGCCGCGGTGCGGAGACCCAGTACTTC. This sequence encodes CASKPLGLAGGRRGAETQYF.

V and J are TRBV28 and TRBJ1-1; no reliable D call. The CDR3 is 11 amino acids. Per the germline V gene, CDR1 is MDHEN and CDR2 is SYDVKM. V was trimmed by 8 bases and J by 1 base, leaving 5 bases between them. The CDR3 is CASVGNTEAFF. The CDR3 DNA sequence: TGTGCCAGCGTCGGGAACACTGAAGCTTTCTTT.

The chain links TRBV28 to TRBJ2-7; 9 bases agree with TRBD2. Unmatched junction bases numbered 7, after V lost 6 bases and J lost 7 bases. The CDR3 is 13 amino acids. Germline CDR1 MDHEN, CDR2 SYDVKM. Written as DNA, the CDR3 is TGTGCCAGCAGATGGCTAGCGGGAAGTGAGCAGTACTTC. Amino acids: CASRWLAGSEQYF.

The V gene is TRBV11-3, the J gene TRBJ1-5; unclear D gene. Germline V CDR1 and CDR2: SGHNT, YENEEA. V dropped 0 bases and J dropped 5 bases, with 5 bases sitting between them. The CDR3 is 13 residues long. As DNA, the CDR3 is TGTGCCAGCAGCTTAGACCTAGATCAGCCCCAGCATTTT. It is translated as CASSLDLDQPQHF.

In DNA form, the CDR3 reads TGTGCCACCAGCAGAGATCGGGGACAGTACCAAGAGACCCAGTACTTC. Protein: CATSRDRGQYQETQYF. V and J are TRBV15 and TRBJ2-5; 7 nucleotides line up with TRBD1. Germline V CDR1 and CDR2: LNHNV, YYDKDF (reference sequence). V lost 0 bases to trimming and J lost 0 bases; unmatched junction nucleotides: 4. CDR3 length equals 16 residues.

The rearrangement uses TRBV19 and TRBJ1-2; D is perhaps TRBD1 (5 bases). The CDR3 sequence is 15 residues long. V lost 2 bases to trimming and J lost 3 bases, with 13 bases between them. CDR1 LNHDA and CDR2 SQIVND come from the germline V gene (reference sequence). The CDR3 sequence: CASSITPDRDYGYTF. The CDR3 DNA reads as TGTGCCAGTAGTATAACCCCCGACAGAGACTATGGCTACACCTTC.

The V and J genes are TRBV27 and TRBJ2-7; 8 bases are a match to TRBD2. The CDR3 length is 17 residues. Germline CDR1 reads MNHEY; CDR2 reads SMNVEV (reference sequence). With V trimmed by 6 bases and J by 3 bases, 16 bases remained unmatched. CDR3 sequence: CASSSNVYGGVNYEQYF. Here the CDR3 DNA reads TGTGCCAGCAGCTCTAACGTCTACGGGGGGGTTAACTACGAGCAGTACTTC.

V and J are TRBV5-4 and TRBJ1-4; D is unclear. Trimming shortened V by 3 bases and J by 8 bases, and 14 bases separated the two germline ends. The CDR3 has 14 amino acids. Germline V lookup: CDR1 SGHNT, CDR2 YYREEE (reference sequence). In DNA form, the CDR3 reads TGTGCCAGCAGCTCCATTTTAGGAGAGGAAAAACTGTTTTTT. This sequence encodes CASSSILGEEKLFF.

The V call is TRBV12-2, the J call TRBJ2-5; the table's D call of TRBD1 was not tested on the DNA. TRBV12-2 is a pseudogene. This CDR3 region has 15 residues. The CDR3 region is CASRSGQGAGETQYF. The CDR3 region has the DNA TGTGCAAGTCGCTCCGGACAGGGGGCTGGGGAGACCCAGTACTTC.

V gene TRBV9 combines with J gene TRBJ2-1; TRBD1 might be the D (6 bases). Deletions cut 3 bases from V and 5 bases from J, with 15 bases between. The CDR3 runs 15 residues. The V gene's germline CDR1 is SGDLS and CDR2 YYNGEE. CDR3 in amino acids: CASSAGTLGNNEQFF. CDR3 DNA: TGTGCCAGCAGCGCTGGGACATTAGGGAACAATGAGCAGTTCTTC.

This chain uses TRBV29-1 with TRBJ1-2; maybe TRBD1 (6 bases). This CDR3 comprises 16 residues. Between the trimmed V and J ends, which lost 6 bases and 7 bases, there was a span of 27 bases. Germline CDR1 is SQVTM and CDR2 is ANQGSEA. Here the CDR3 DNA reads TGCAGCGTGGGGGTTTCGCGCGTGGGGGCGAGGGTTGGCTACACCTTC. Its protein is CSVGVSRVGARVGYTF.

This clone came up a few times. The rearrangement links TRBV11-3 to TRBJ1-1; unclear D gene. Trimming shortened V by 7 bases and J by 1 base, and 16 bases separated the two germline ends. The CDR3 contains 15 residues. Germline CDR1 SGHNT, CDR2 YENEEA. The CDR3 coding sequence is TGTGCCAGCAAATCGGGGAGGGCACGGAACACTGAAGCTTTCTTT. Encoded protein: CASKSGRARNTEAFF.